This T cell receptor beta chain stems from a study of neurological immune-mediated disorders. Study-wide findings and caveats: Whereas HTLV-1-associated myelopathy showed the most TCR clonal expansion, multiple sclerosis showed the least, with levels below those of healthy controls.

Stated time point: longitudinal time-point 2. V dropped 5 bases and J dropped 3 bases, with 20 bases sitting between them. Per the germline V gene, CDR1 is SEHNR and CDR2 is FQNEAQ (reference sequence). CDR3 length equals 16 residues. TCRdb ran MiXCR on the 5' RACE reads and lists one entry per CDR3 protein. The sample lists 50,000 or so distinct CDR3 sequences, about an eighth seen once, with 4.5% in the top ten. The table lists this clonotype with many counts. Its antigen remains unidentified. This sequence joins TRBV7-9 and TRBJ2-7, with a possible D match to TRBD2 (7 bases). Sequencing was done on a sample of PBMCs. This TCR derives from a male donor with HTLV-1-associated myelopathy (HAM/TSP). The CDR3 sequence: CASSPSRGALIYEQYF. CDR3 sequence (DNA): TGTGCCAGCAGCCCCAGTCGGGGGGCATTAATCTACGAGCAGTACTTC.